The following is a T cell receptor (beta chain) sequence with its context. TCRdb independently ran MiXCR on the RT-PCR reads; one entry per CDR3 protein. The sample records 550,000 to 750,000 distinct CDR3 sequences, 12% to 15% being singletons. This CDR3 has 16 amino acids. From germline, CDR1 is MNHEY and CDR2 SVGAGI. V was shortened by 6 bases and J by 0 bases, with 15 bases between the two germline ends. The receptor was isolated from a female donor in good health, serving as a healthy control. The V gene is TRBV6-5, the J gene TRBJ1-5; the D gene is possibly TRBD1 (5 bases). The sample was memory CD4+ T cells from blood. The DNA of the CDR3 is TGTGCCAGCAGCGGAAGTTGGGGGGGTAGCAATCAGCCCCAGCATTTT. Translated, it gives CASSGSWGGSNQPQHF.